The entry below describes one T cell receptor beta chain. The antigen is undetermined. This sample stems from a study of graft-versus-host responses after intestinal transplantation. Study-wide points: Researchers found GvH clones in recipient marrow, and some showed up first in ileum or blood.

The table came from immunoSEQ multiplex PCR; TCRdb's copy has only in-frame clones and leaves some out. Altogether over 65,000 clones are present, over 80% being singletons, with the ten largest covering approximately 0.64%. The sample in question was PBMCs, obtained 98 days after intestinal transplantation. The TCR originated in a human patient who received an intestinal transplant, so some T cells may come from the graft donor.

The CDR3 DNA sequence: TGCGCCAGCAGCCTCCGGACAGTATGGTTCCACGAGCAGTACTTC. Protein product: CASSLRTVWFHEQYF. This chain joins TRBV4-1 and TRBJ2-7; D is possibly TRBD1 (6 bases). This CDR3 has 15 amino acids. Germline CDR1 reads MGHRA; CDR2 reads YSYEKL. Deletions cut 4 bases from V and 5 bases from J, with 18 bases between.